The clone carrying this T cell receptor beta chain appeared once. TCRdb's copy holds only in-frame clones and misses some; the assay was immunoSEQ multiplex PCR. The data hold some 70,000 clones, with around 93% observed a single time. V lost 0 bases to trimming and J lost 2 bases, with 11 bases between them. The CDR3 spans 15 residues. Germline V gives CDR1 SGHRS, CDR2 YFSETQ. Material: PBMCs. The chain links TRBV5-1 to TRBJ1-2; D perhaps matches TRBD1 (6 bases). The TCR was taken from a man aged 35 to 55 with rheumatoid arthritis. The CDR3 reads CASSLGVGTNYGYTF. As DNA, the CDR3 is TGCGCCAGCAGCTTGGGGGTGGGGACAAACTATGGCTACACCTTC.